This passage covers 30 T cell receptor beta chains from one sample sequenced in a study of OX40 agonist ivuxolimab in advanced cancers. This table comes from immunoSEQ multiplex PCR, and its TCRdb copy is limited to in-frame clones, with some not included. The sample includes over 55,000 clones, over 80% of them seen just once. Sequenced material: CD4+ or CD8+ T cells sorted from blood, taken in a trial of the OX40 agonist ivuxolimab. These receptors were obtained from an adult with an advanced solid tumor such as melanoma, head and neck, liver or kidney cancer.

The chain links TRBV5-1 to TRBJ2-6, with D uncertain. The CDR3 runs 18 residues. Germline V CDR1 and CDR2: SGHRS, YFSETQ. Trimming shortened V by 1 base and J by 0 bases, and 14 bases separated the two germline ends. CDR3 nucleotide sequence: TGCGCCAGCAGCTTGTTGCTCAGGTTAAACTCTGGGGCCAACGTCCTGACTTTC. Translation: CASSLLLRLNSGANVLTF.

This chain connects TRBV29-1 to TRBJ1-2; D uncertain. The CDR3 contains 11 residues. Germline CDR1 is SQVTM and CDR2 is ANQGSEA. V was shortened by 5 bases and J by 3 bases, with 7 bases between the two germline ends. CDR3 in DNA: TGCAGCGTTAACCGTGACTATGGCTACACCTTC. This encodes CSVNRDYGYTF. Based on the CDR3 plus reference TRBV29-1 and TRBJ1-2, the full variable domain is SAVISQKPSRDICQRGTSLTIQCQVDSQVTMMFWYRQQPGQSLTLIATANQGSEATYESGFVIDKFPISRPNLTFSTLTVSNMSPEDSSIYLCSVNRDYGYTFGSGTRLTVV.

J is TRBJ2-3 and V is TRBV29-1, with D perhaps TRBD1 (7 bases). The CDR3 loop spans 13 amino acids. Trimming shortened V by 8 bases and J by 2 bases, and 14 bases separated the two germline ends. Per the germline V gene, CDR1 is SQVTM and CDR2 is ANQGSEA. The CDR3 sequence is CSWRGQLTDTQYF. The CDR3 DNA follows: TGCAGCTGGAGGGGACAGCTCACAGATACGCAGTATTTT.

This CDR3 is CAISVSLGRASEAFF. DNA of the CDR3: TGTGCCATCAGTGTGAGCTTAGGGCGCGCAAGTGAAGCTTTCTTT. The chain links TRBV10-3 to TRBJ1-1; the D is unclear. The CDR3 runs 15 residues. Trimming took 4 bases from V and 7 from J, leaving 19 bases between them. Looked up from germline, CDR1 is ENHRY and CDR2 is SYGVKD.

The CDR3, as DNA: TGTGCCAGCACATTCCAGGGGGCTGGCTACACCTTC. Translation: CASTFQGAGYTF. The chain couples TRBV7-2 to TRBJ1-2; 8 bases fit TRBD1. CDR1 is SGHTA and CDR2 is FQGNSA in the germline V gene. The CDR3 has 12 amino acids. The junction had 5 bases not matched to a gene; V was cut back by 7 bases and J by 7 bases.

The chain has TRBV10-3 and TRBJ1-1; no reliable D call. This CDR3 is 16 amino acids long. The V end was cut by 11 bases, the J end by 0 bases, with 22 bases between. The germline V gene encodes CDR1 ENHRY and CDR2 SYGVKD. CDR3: CASFTRGPGMNTEAFF. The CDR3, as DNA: TGTGCCTCGTTTACCCGTGGACCGGGGATGAACACTGAAGCTTTCTTT.

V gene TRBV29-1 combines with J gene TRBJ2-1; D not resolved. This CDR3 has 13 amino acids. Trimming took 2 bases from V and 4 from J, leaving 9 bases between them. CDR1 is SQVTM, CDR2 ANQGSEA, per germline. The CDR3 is CSVERPLYNEQFF. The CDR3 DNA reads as TGCAGCGTTGAACGACCCCTATACAATGAGCAGTTCTTC.

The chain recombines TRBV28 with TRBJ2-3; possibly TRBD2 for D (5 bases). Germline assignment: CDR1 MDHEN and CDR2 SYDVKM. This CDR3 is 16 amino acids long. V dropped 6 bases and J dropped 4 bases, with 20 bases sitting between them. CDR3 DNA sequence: TGTGCCAGCAGCCGACTAATAGGGAGTAGGGCAGATACGCAGTATTTT. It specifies CASSRLIGSRADTQYF.

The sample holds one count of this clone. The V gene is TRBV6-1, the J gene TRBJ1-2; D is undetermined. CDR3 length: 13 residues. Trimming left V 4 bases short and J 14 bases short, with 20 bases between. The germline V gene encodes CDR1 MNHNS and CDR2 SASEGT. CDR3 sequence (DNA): TGTGCCAGCAGTGCCACCGGTGGGAGGGCGCAAACCTTC. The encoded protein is CASSATGGRAQTF.

DNA for the CDR3: TGTGCCAGCAGACAGGGAGGGTCCTACAATGAGCAGTTCTTC. The encoded protein is CASRQGGSYNEQFF. The gene calls are TRBV11-3 and TRBJ2-1, with D perhaps TRBD2 (7 bases). The CDR3 contains 14 residues. V lost 6 bases and J lost 1, with 10 bases in between. The V gene's germline CDR1 is SGHNT and CDR2 YENEEA.

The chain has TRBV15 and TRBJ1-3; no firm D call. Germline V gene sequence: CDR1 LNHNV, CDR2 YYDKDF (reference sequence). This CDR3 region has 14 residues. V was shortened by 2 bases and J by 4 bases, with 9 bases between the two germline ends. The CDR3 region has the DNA TGTGCCACCAGCAGATCGTCTACGGGAAACACCATATATTTT. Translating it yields CATSRSSTGNTIYF.

CDR3 sequence: CASSGGAGVREQYF. CDR3 DNA sequence: TGTGCCAGCAGCGGCGGTGCGGGAGTGAGGGAGCAGTACTTC. This rearrangement joins TRBV6-6 to TRBJ2-7, with 7 bases lining up with TRBD2. V gave up 6 bases and J gave up 7 bases; unmatched junction bases: 12. The CDR3 consists of 14 residues. From germline, CDR1 is MNHNY and CDR2 SVGAGI (reference sequence).

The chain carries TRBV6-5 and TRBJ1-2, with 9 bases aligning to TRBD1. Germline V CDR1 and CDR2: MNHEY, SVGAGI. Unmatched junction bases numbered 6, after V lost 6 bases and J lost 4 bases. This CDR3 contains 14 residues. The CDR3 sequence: CASRPDRGVYGYTF. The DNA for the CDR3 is TGTGCCAGCAGGCCCGACAGGGGGGTCTATGGCTACACCTTC.

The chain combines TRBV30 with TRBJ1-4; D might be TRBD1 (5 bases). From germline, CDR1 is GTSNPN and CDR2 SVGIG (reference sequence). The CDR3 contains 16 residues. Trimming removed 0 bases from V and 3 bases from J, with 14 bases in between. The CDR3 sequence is CAWSVPLVGANEKLFF. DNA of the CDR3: TGTGCCTGGAGTGTACCACTCGTAGGGGCTAATGAAAAACTGTTTTTT.

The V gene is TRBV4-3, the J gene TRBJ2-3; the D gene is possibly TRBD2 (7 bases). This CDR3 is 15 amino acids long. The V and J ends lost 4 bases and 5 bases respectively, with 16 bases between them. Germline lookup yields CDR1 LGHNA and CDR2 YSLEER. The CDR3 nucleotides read TGCGCCAGCAGCCGCTTGGGGGAGGGGGAAGATACGCAGTATTTT. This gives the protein CASSRLGEGEDTQYF.

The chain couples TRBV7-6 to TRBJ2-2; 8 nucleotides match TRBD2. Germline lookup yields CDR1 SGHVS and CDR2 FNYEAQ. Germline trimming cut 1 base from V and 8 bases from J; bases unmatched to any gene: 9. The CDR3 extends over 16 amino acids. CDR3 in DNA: TGTGCCAGCAGCTTAGTCTTGGGTAGCGGGATTGGGGAGCTGTTTTTT. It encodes CASSLVLGSGIGELFF.

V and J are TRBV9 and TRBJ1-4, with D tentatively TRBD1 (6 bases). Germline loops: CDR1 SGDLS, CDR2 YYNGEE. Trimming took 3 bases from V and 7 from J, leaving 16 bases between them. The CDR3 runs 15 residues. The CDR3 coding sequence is TGTGCCAGCAGCGAGAGGGGGAACGGGGGTGAAAAACTGTTTTTT. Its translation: CASSERGNGGEKLFF. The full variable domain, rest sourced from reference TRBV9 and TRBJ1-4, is DSGVTQTPKHLITATGQRVTLRCSPRSGDLSVYWYQQSLDQGLQFLIQYYNGEERAKGNILERFSAQQFPDLHSELNLSSLELGDSALYFCASSERGNGGEKLFFGSGTQLSVL.

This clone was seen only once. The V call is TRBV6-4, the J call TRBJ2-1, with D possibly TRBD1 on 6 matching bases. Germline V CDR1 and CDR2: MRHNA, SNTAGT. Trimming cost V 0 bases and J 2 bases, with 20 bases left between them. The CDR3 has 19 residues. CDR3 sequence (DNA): TGTGCCAGCAGTGACTCACCAGGGGCTATGCTCGGACCCTACAATGAGCAGTTCTTC. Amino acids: CASSDSPGAMLGPYNEQFF.

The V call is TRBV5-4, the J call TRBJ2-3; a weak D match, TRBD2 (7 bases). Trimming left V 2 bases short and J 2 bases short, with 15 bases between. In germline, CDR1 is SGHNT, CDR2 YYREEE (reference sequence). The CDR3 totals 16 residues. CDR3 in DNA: TGTGCCAGCAGCTTAGGGGGGGGACTACACACAGATACGCAGTATTTT. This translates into CASSLGGGLHTDTQYF.

CDR3 sequence: CASTRNREPLHF. DNA for the CDR3: TGTGCCAGCACCAGAAACAGGGAACCCCTCCACTTT. V and J are TRBV2 and TRBJ1-6; perhaps TRBD1 as D (6 bases). The germline V gene has CDR1 SNHLY and CDR2 FYNNEI. V lost 7 bases and J lost 12, with 13 bases in between. This CDR3 has 12 residues.

The CDR3 bases are TGTGCCAGCAGCTTAATGGGGGTTGACACTGAAGCTTTCTTT. The encoded protein is CASSLMGVDTEAFF. This rearrangement joins TRBV2 to TRBJ1-1, with D maybe TRBD1 (5 bases). CDR3 length: 14 residues. V lost 6 bases and J lost 3, with 14 bases in between. From germline, CDR1 is SNHLY and CDR2 FYNNEI.

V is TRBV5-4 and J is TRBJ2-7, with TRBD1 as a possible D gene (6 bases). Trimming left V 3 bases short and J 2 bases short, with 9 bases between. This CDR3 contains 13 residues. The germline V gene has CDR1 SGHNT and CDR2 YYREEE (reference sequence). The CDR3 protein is CASSYGQPYEQYF. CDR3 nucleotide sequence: TGTGCCAGCAGCTACGGACAGCCCTACGAGCAGTACTTC.

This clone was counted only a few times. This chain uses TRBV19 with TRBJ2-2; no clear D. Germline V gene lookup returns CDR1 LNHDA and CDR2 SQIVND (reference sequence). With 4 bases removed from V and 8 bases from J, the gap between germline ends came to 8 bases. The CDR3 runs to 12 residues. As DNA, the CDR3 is TGTGCCAGTAGTACATATGGGGGGGAGCTGTTTTTT. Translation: CASSTYGGELFF.

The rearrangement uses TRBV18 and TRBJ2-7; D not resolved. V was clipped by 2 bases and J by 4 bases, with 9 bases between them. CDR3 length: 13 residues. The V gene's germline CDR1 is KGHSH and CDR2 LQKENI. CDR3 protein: CASSPSLGYEQYF. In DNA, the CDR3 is TGTGCCAGCTCACCATCATTGGGTTACGAGCAGTACTTC.

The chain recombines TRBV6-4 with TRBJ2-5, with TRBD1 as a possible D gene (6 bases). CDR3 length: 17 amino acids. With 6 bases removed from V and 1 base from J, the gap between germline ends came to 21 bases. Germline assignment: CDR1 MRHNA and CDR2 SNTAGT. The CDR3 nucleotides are TGTGCCAGCAGGAGGGACGGACAGACCAACCTCCAAGAGACCCAGTACTTC. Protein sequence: CASRRDGQTNLQETQYF.

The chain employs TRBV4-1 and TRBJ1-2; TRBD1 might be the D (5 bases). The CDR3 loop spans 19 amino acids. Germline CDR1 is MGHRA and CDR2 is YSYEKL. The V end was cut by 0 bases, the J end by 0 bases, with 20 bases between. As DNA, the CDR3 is TGCGCCAGCAGCCAAGATGGAGTGGGGGTAGGCCAAGCTAACTATGGCTACACCTTC. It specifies CASSQDGVGVGQANYGYTF.

The CDR3 DNA reads as TGTGCCAGCAGTTCACAAAGATGGAATGAGCAGTTCTTC. It is translated as CASSSQRWNEQFF. The V call is TRBV27, the J call TRBJ2-1; D remains unclear. CDR3 size: 13 residues. The ends were cut back, 4 bases at V and 7 bases at J, with 11 bases in the middle. The germline gives CDR1 MNHEY, CDR2 SMNVEV (reference sequence).

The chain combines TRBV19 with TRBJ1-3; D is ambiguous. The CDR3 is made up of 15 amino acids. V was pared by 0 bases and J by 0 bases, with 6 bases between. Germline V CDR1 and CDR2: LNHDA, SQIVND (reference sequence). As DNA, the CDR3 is TGTGCCAGTAGTATAGATACAGCCTCTGGAAACACCATATATTTT. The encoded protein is CASSIDTASGNTIYF.

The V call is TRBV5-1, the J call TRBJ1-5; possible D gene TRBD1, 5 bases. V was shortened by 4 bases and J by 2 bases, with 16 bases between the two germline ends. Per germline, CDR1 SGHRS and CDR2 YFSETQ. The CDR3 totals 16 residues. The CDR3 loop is CASSPAWPGGNQPQHF. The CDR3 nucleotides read TGCGCCAGCAGCCCGGCCTGGCCGGGGGGCAATCAGCCCCAGCATTTT.

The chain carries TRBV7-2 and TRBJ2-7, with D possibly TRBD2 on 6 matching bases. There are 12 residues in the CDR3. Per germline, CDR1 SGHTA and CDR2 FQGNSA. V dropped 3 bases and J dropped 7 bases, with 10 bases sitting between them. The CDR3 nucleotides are TGTGCCAGCAGCTTGGATCGGGGGGAGCAGTACTTC. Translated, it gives CASSLDRGEQYF.